This paragraph covers one T cell receptor beta chain sequence. Its antigen is unidentified. The data were obtained in a study of shared clonotypes between healthy human individuals. Whole-study findings and limits: When compared with the clonotypes that were shared by all four sorted-subset donors, the non-shared clonotypes turned out to have lower generation probabilities.

Germline CDR1 MGHDK, CDR2 SYGVNS. V gave up 4 bases and J gave up 0 bases; unmatched junction bases: 9. This CDR3 is built from 17 residues. Libraries were prepared by immunoSEQ multiplex PCR; TCRdb keeps only in-frame clonotypes and omits some of them. The data contain about 2.4 million clones, about 92% of them singletons. This clonotype was sampled from a man younger than 30 in good health. Sequences were obtained from naive CD4+ T cells sorted from blood. The subset is: CD45RA+ positively selected. The chain combines TRBV25-1 with TRBJ2-7, with TRBD2 matching over 10 bases. The CDR3 DNA sequence: TGTGCCAGCAGTGCTCTAGCGGGAGCCGCGAGCTCCTACGAGCAGTACTTC. Its translation is CASSALAGAASSYEQYF.